This T cell receptor beta chain was retrieved from a study of T-cell memory formation after mild COVID-19. Looking at the study overall: Largely, the TCR clusters proved donor specific.

V lost 1 base and J 2 bases, leaving 13 bases between the germline ends. The CDR3 totals 16 residues. Germline values: CDR1 SGHTA, CDR2 FQGNSA. To note about this clonotype: Its specificity is not known.

Each CDR3 protein gets one entry after TCRdb re-called the 5' RACE reads with MiXCR. Of about 210,000 distinct CDR3 sequences listed, 10% to 13% are singletons. Study-level points and caveats: There were some responding clones in pre-infection memory, which suggested that cross-reactive memory had joined. SARS-CoV-2 specificity was not confirmed for second-wave clones peaking on day 37.

The sequence was collected from a man aged 18 to 30 who had mild COVID-19 (a few samples of this study predate the infection). Cell type and time point are not known. The chain is built from TRBV7-2 and TRBJ2-3; D tentatively fits TRBD1 or TRBD2 (5 bases each). Sequencing input: PBMCs or a T cell subset sorted from them (not recorded which). CDR3 residues: CASSLEAWGNTDTQYF. The CDR3 region has the DNA TGTGCCAGCAGCTTAGAGGCGTGGGGGAACACAGATACGCAGTATTTT.